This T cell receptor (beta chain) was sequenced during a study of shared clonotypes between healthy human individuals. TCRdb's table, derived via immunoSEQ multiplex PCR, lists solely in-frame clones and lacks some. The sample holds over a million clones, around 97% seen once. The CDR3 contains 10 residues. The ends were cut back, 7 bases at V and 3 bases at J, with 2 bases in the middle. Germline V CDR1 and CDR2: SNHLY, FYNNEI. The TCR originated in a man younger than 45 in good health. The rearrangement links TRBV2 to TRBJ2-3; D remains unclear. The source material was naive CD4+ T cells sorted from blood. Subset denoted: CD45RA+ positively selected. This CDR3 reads CASITDTQYF. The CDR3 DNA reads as TGTGCCAGCATAACAGATACGCAGTATTTT.